This TCR beta chain emerged from a study of T cells in Graves' hyperthyroidism and ophthalmopathy. Looking at the study overall: Peripheral blood was collected at initial diagnosis, before any treatment. Whole-study results and caveats: Most thyroid clonotypes that were expanded above 0.001 also turned up in blood.

Researchers amplified the TCR beta CDR3 regions from RNA transcripts. TCR CDR3 underwent first-round RT-PCR with the HTBI primer set. From the multiplex PCR reads, TCRdb called clonotypes with MiXCR, one entry per CDR3 protein. The repertoire includes some 250,000 distinct CDR3 sequences, around 15% of them detected once, and 30% to 35% sits in the top ten. The CDR3 is made up of 17 amino acids. Germline loops: CDR1 LGHNA, CDR2 YNFKEQ. Deletions cut 0 bases from V and 0 bases from J, with 12 bases between. This clonotype showed up just a few times. Its target is unknown. The source of this sequence is a woman aged 50 to 60 with Graves' hyperthyroidism that later progressed to Graves' ophthalmopathy. This chain uses TRBV4-2 with TRBJ2-1; a possible D gene is TRBD2 (5 bases). Input material: blood. DNA for the CDR3: TGTGCCAGCAGCCAAGATGAGAGGGCTAGCTCCTACAATGAGCAGTTCTTC. Protein: CASSQDERASSYNEQFF.